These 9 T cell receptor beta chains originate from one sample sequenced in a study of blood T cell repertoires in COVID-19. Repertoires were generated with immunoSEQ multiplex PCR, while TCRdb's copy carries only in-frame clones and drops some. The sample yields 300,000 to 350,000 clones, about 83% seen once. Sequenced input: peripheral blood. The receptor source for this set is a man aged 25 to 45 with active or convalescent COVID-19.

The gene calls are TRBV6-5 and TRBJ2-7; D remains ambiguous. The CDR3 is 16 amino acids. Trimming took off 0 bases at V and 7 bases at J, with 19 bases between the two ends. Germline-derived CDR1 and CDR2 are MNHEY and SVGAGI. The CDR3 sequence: CASSYSNSGPNVEQYF. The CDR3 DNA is TGTGCCAGCAGTTACTCGAATTCAGGCCCTAATGTGGAGCAGTACTTC.

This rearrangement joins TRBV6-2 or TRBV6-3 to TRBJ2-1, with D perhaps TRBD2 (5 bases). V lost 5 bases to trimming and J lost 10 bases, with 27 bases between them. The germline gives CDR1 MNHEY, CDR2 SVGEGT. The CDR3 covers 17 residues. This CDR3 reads CASSPSRGAVGRGEQFF. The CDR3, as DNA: TGTGCCAGCAGTCCCTCCCGAGGTGCGGTCGGACGAGGGGAGCAGTTCTTC.

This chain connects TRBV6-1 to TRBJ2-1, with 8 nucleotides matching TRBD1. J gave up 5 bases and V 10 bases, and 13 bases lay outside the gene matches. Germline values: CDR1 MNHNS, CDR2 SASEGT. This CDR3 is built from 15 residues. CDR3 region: CANPDRGKGDNEQFF. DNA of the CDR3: TGTGCCAACCCTGACAGGGGAAAAGGGGACAATGAGCAGTTCTTC.

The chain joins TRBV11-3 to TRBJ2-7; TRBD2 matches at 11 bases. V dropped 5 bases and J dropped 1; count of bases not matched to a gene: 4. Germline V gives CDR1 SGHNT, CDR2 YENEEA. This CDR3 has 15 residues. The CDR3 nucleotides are TGTGCCAGCAGCCAGGGACTAGCGGCTTCCTACGAGCAGTACTTC. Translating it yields CASSQGLAASYEQYF. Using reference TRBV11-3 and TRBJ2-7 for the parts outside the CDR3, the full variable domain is EAGVVQSPRYKIIEKKQPVAFWCNPISGHNTLYWYLQNLGQGPELLIRYENEEAVDDSQLPKDRFSAERLKGVDSTLKIQPAELGDSAVYLCASSQGLAASYEQYFGPGTRLTVT.

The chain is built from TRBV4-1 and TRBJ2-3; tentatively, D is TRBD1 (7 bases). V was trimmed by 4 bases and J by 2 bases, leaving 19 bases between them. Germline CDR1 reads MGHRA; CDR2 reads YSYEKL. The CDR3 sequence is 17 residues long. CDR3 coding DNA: TGCGCCAGCAGCCCCCACAGGACAGGACTACCCACAGATACGCAGTATTTT. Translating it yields CASSPHRTGLPTDTQYF.

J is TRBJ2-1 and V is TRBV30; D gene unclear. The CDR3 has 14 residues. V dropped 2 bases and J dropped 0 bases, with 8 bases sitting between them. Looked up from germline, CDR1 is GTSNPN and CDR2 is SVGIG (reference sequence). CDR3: CAWSTKSSYNEQFF. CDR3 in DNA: TGTGCCTGGAGTACCAAGAGCTCCTACAATGAGCAGTTCTTC.

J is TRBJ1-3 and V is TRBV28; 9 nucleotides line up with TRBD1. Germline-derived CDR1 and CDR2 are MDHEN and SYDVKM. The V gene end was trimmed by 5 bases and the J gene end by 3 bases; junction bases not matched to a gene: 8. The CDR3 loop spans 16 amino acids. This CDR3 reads CASSGNRGRFGNTIYF. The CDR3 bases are TGTGCCAGCAGTGGAAACAGGGGGCGCTTTGGAAACACCATATATTTT. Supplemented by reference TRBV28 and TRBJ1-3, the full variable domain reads DVKVTQSSRYLVKRTGEKVFLECVQDMDHENMFWYRQDPGLGLRLIYFSYDVKMKEKGDIPEGYSVSREKKERFSLILESASTNQTSMYLCASSGNRGRFGNTIYFGEGSWLTVV.

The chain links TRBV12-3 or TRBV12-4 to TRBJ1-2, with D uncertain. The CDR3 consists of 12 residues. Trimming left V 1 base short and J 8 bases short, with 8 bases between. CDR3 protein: CASSLVQTGYTF. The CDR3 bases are TGTGCCAGCAGTTTAGTACAGACCGGCTACACCTTC.

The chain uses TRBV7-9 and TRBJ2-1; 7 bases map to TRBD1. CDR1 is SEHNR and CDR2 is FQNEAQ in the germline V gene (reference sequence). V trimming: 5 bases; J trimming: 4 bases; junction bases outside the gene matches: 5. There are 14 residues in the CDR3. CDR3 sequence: CASSTRDRYNEQFF. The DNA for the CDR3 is TGTGCCAGCAGCACAAGGGACAGATACAATGAGCAGTTCTTC.